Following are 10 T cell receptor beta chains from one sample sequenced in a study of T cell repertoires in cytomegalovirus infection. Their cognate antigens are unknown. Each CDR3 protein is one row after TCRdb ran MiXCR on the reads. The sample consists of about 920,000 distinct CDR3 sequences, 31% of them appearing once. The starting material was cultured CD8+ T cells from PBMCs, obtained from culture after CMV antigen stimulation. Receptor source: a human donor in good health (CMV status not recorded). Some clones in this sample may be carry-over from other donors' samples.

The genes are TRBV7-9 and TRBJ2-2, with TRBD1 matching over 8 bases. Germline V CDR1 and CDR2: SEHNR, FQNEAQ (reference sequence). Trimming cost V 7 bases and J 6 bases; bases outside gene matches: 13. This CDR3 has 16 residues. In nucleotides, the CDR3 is TGTGCCAGCAACCCATCCGGGACAGGTGAAGCCGGGGAGCTGTTTTTT. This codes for CASNPSGTGEAGELFF.

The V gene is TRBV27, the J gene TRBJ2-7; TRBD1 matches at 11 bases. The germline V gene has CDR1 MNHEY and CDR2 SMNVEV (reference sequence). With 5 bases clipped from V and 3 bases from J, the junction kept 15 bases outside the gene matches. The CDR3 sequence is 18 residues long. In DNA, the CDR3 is TGTGCCAGCAGTCGACCCGGTCAGGGGACAGGGGGTTTCTACGAGCAGTACTTC. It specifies CASSRPGQGTGGFYEQYF.

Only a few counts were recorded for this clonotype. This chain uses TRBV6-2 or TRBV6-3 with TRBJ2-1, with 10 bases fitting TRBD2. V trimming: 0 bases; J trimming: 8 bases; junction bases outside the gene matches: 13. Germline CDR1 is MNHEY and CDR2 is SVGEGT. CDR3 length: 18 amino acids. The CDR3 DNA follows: TGTGCCAGCAGTTACTCGATCCCCCTAGCGGGGGTGCCCGATGAGCAGTTCTTC. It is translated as CASSYSIPLAGVPDEQFF.

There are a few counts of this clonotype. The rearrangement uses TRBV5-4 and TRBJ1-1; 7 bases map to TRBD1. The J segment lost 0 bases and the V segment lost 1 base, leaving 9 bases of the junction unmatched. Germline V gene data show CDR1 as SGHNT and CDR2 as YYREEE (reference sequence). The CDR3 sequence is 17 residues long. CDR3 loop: CASSLKGGHDLNTEAFF. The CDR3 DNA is TGTGCCAGCAGCTTGAAAGGGGGCCACGACCTGAACACTGAAGCTTTCTTT.

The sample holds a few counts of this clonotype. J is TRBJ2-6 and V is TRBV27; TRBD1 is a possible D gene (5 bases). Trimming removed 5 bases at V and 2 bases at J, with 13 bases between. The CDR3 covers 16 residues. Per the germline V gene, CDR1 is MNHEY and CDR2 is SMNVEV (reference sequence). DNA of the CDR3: TGTGCCAGCAGTCTAGGGGTGGGGCCTGGGGCCAACGTCCTGACTTTC. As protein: CASSLGVGPGANVLTF.

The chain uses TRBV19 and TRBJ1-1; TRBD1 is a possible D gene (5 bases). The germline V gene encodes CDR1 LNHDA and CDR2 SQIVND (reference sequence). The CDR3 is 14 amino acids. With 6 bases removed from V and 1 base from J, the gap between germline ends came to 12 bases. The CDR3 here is CASRALGANTEAFF. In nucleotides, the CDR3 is TGTGCCAGTAGGGCCCTAGGGGCGAACACTGAAGCTTTCTTT.

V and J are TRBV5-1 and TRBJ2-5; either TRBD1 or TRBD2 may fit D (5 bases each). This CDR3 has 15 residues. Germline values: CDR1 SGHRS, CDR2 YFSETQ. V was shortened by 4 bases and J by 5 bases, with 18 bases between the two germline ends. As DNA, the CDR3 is TGCGCCAGCAGCGTGGAGGCCCGAAGGGACGAGACCCAGTACTTC. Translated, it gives CASSVEARRDETQYF. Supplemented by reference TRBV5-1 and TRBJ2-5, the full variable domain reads KAGVTQTPRYLIKTRGQQVTLSCSPISGHRSVSWYQQTPGQGLQFLFEYFSETQRNKGNFPGRFSGRQFSNSRSEMNVSTLELGDSALYLCASSVEARRDETQYFGPGTRLLVL.

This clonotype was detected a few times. The CDR3 is CASSSNLPDRGRNTGELFF. CDR3 coding DNA: TGTGCCAGCAGCTCAAACCTACCGGACAGGGGAAGGAACACCGGGGAGCTGTTTTTT. V is TRBV7-9 and J is TRBJ2-2; 9 bases align to TRBD1. This CDR3 comprises 19 residues. With V trimmed by 4 bases and J by 1 base, 13 bases remained unmatched. Germline CDR1 reads SEHNR; CDR2 reads FQNEAQ (reference sequence).

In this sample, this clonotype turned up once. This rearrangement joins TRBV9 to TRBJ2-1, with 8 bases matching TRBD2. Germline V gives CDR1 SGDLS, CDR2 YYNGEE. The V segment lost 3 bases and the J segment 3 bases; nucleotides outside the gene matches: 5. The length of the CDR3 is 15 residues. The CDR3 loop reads CASSDSGAVYNEQFF. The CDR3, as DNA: TGTGCCAGCAGCGATAGCGGGGCGGTCTACAATGAGCAGTTCTTC.

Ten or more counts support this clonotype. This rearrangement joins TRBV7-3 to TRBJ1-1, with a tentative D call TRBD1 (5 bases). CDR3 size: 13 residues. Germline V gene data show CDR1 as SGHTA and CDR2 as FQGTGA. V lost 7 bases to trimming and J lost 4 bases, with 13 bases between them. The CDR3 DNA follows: TGTGCCAGCACCTTCTCTGGGGGCACTGAAGCTTTCTTT. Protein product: CASTFSGGTEAFF.